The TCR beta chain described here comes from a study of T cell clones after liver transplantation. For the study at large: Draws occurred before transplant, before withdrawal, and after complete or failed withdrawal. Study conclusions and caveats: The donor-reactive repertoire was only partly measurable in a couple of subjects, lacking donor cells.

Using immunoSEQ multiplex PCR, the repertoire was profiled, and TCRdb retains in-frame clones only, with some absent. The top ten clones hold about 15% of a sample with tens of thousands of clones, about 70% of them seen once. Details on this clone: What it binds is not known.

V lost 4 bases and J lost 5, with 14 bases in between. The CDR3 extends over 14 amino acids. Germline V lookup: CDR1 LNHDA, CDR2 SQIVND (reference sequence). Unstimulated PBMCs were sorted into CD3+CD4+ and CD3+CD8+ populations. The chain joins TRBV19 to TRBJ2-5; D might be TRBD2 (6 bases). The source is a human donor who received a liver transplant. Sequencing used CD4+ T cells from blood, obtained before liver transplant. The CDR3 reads CASSTPGLAETQYF. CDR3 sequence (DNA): TGTGCCAGTAGTACCCCGGGACTCGCGGAGACCCAGTACTTC.